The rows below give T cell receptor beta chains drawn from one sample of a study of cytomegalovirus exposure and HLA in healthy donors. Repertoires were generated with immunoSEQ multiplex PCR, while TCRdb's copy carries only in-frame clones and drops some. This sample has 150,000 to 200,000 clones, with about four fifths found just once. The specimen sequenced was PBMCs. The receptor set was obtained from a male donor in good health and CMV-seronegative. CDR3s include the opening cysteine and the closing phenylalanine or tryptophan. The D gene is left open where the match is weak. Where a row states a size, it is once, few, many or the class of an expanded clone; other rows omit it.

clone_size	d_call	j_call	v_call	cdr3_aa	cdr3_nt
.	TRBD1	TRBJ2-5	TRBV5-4	CASSKRDRGEETQYF	TGTGCCAGCAGCAAACGGGACAGAGGAGAAGAGACCCAGTACTTC
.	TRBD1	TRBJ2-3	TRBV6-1	CASSETTGWSDTQYF	TGTGCCAGCAGTGAAACGACAGGGTGGTCAGATACGCAGTATTTT
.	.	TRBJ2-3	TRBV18	CASSPAGRLDTQYF	TGTGCCAGCTCACCAGCGGGGCGCCTAGATACGCAGTATTTT
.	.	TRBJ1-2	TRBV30	CAWSVKVRASYGYTF	TGTGCCTGGAGTGTAAAGGTCAGGGCTTCCTATGGCTACACCTTC
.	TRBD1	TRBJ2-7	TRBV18	CASSPLGQALPEQYF	TGTGCCAGCTCACCACTCGGACAGGCCCTACCAGAGCAGTACTTC
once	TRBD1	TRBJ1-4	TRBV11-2	CASSPHPGQGDEKLFF	TGTGCCAGCAGCCCACATCCGGGACAGGGTGATGAAAAACTGTTTTTT
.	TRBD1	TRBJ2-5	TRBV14	CASSQYGGQNQETQYF	TGTGCCAGCAGCCAGTATGGGGGACAGAACCAAGAGACCCAGTACTTC
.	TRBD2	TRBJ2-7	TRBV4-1	CASSRLAGGEEYF	TGCGCCAGCAGCCGGCTAGCGGGGGGAGAGGAGTACTTC
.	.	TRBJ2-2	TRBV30	CAWRSLQGRVGELFF	TGTGCCTGGAGGTCCCTGCAGGGTCGAGTCGGGGAGCTGTTTTTT
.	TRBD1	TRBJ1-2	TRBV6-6	CASSGQGRRDGYTF	TGTGCCAGCAGTGGACAGGGACGGCGAGATGGCTACACCTTC
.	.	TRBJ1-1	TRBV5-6	CASSPGRTEAFF	TGTGCCAGCAGCCCGGGGAGGACTGAAGCTTTCTTT
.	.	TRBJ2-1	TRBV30	CAWGAGLFQQFF	TGTGCTTGGGGGGCAGGGTTGTTTCAGCAGTTCTTC
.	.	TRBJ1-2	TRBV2	CASSSTPNYGYTF	TGTGCCAGCAGTTCCACACCTAACTATGGCTACACCTTC
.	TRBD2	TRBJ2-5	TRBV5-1	CASRTSGRSDQKETQYF	TGCGCCAGCAGGACTAGCGGGAGATCGGATCAAAAAGAGACCCAGTACTTC
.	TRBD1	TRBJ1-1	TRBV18	CASSPLQGAGTEAFF	TGTGCCAGCTCACCTCTACAGGGGGCCGGCACTGAAGCTTTCTTT
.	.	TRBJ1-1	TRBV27	CASSLNRVAEAFF	TGTGCCAGCAGTTTAAACAGGGTGGCTGAAGCTTTCTTT
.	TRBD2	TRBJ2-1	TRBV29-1	CSMGLAGGLSYNEQFF	TGCAGCATGGGACTAGCGGGGGGGCTTTCCTACAATGAGCAGTTCTTC
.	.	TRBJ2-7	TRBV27	CASSLTAGYEQYF	TGTGCCAGCAGTTTAACTGCTGGTTACGAGCAGTACTTC
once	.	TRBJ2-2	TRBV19	CASNTGLNTGELFF	TGTGCCAGTAACACAGGCCTGAACACCGGGGAGCTGTTTTTT
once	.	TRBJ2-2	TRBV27	CASSTYTATATGELFF	TGTGCCAGCAGCACATACACAGCTACGGCCACCGGGGAGCTGTTTTTT
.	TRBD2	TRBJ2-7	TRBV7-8	CASSLRGGRAYEQYF	TGTGCCAGCAGCTTAAGAGGCGGGAGGGCTTACGAGCAGTACTTC
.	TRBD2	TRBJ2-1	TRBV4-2	CASSQLTSGGAGNEQFF	TGTGCCAGCAGCCAGCTTACTAGCGGGGGGGCGGGCAATGAGCAGTTCTTC
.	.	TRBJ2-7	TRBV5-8	CASSFDSPGYEQYF	TGTGCCAGCAGCTTCGACAGCCCCGGCTACGAGCAGTACTTC
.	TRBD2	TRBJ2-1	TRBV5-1	CASSKRGAGDEQFF	TGCGCCAGCAGCAAGCGGGGGGCGGGCGATGAGCAGTTCTTC
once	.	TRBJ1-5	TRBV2	CASRQDSNQPQHF	TGTGCCAGTCGACAGGATAGCAATCAGCCCCAGCATTTT